These 25 T cell receptor beta chains came from one sample sequenced in a study of blood T cells in healthy people across ages. Primed by a sample-barcoded 5' primer and a J-beta primer mix, a second PCR proceeded for roughly 6 to 12 cycles. TCRdb fed the 5' RACE reads into MiXCR, producing one record per CDR3 protein. The table has fewer than 2,000,000 distinct CDR3 sequences, approximately 39% seen once. The material sequenced was blood. The receptors stem from a human donor in good health.

This clonotype was seen a handful of times. This rearrangement joins TRBV20-1 to TRBJ2-4; 9 bases are shared with TRBD1. Gene TRBJ2-7 matches the end of the DNA better, so the J call may be wrong. Germline CDR1 reads DFQATT; CDR2 reads SNEGSKA (reference sequence). CDR3 size: 14 residues. The CDR3 nucleotides read TGCAGTGCTGCCCCGGGACAGGGATATTACGAGCAGTACTTC. Protein: CSAAPGQGYYEQYF.

The chain joins TRBV29-1 to TRBJ2-3; TRBD2 matches at 8 bases. In germline, CDR1 is SQVTM, CDR2 ANQGSEA. This CDR3 is 15 amino acids long. J gave up 4 bases and V 4 bases, and 10 bases lay outside the gene matches. The CDR3 protein is CSVAGGAIRADTQYF. Here the CDR3 DNA reads TGCAGCGTTGCGGGGGGGGCAATACGAGCAGATACGCAGTATTTT.

A word on this clonotype: One end of the junction is discordant with germline, which a read error may explain. The chain has TRBV7-9 and TRBJ2-2; 7 nucleotides match TRBD1. CDR1 and CDR2 (germline): SEHNR, FQNEAQ (reference sequence). This CDR3 has 14 residues. The CDR3 is CASSLGTDTGERFF. For the CDR3, the DNA is TGTGCCAGCAGCCTGGGGACAGACACCGGGGAGCGGTTTTTT.

This clonotype was counted at least ten times. The rearrangement joins TRBV10-3 to TRBJ1-2; 8 bases are shared with TRBD1. The CDR3 loop spans 12 amino acids. V trimming: 6 bases; J trimming: 4 bases; junction bases outside the gene matches: 1. Per germline, CDR1 ENHRY and CDR2 SYGVKD. CDR3 sequence: CAIRGTGYGYTF. The CDR3, as DNA: TGTGCCATCAGGGGGACAGGCTATGGCTACACCTTC.

This clonotype was counted only a few times. The chain recombines TRBV18 with TRBJ2-1; 9 bases line up with TRBD2. Germline V CDR1 and CDR2: KGHSH, LQKENI. V was clipped by 1 base and J by 5 bases; unmatched bases: 3. This CDR3 has 15 residues. The DNA of the CDR3 is TGTGCCAGCTCACCACGAATAGCGGGGGACAATGAGCAGTTCTTC. This codes for CASSPRIAGDNEQFF.

This clonotype was observed a handful of times. The CDR3 DNA reads TGCAGCGCCCCGGGGGGGGCCCACGATGGCTACACCTTC. This codes for CSAPGGAHDGYTF. The chain carries TRBV29-1 and TRBJ1-2, with a possible D match to TRBD1 (6 bases). Germline lookup yields CDR1 SQVTM and CDR2 ANQGSEA. Trimming pared 7 bases from V and 6 bases from J, leaving 18 bases between. There are 13 residues in the CDR3.

V usage is TRBV5-1 and J usage is TRBJ1-5; D unclear. The CDR3 contains 13 residues. The V end was cut by 5 bases, the J end by 3 bases, with 9 bases between. CDR1 SGHRS and CDR2 YFSETQ come from the germline V gene. DNA for the CDR3: TGCGCCAGCAGGGAGGAAGCCAATCAGCCCCAGCATTTT. Its translation: CASREEANQPQHF.

This sequence joins TRBV5-1 and TRBJ1-6; no clear D. The CDR3 loop spans 12 amino acids. Germline CDR1 and CDR2: SGHRS and YFSETQ. Trimming pared 0 bases from V and 8 bases from J, leaving 3 bases between. The CDR3 loop is CASSLDDSPLHF. The CDR3 coding sequence is TGCGCCAGCAGCTTGGACGATTCACCCCTCCACTTT.

The chain uses TRBV28 and TRBJ1-2; the match to TRBD1 covers 10 bases. The CDR3 has 18 residues. V dropped 4 bases and J dropped 4; count of bases not matched to a gene: 15. Germline V gene sequence: CDR1 MDHEN, CDR2 SYDVKM. The CDR3 DNA is TGTGCCAGCAGTTCCCGATTTTTGACAGGGGGCCTGATCTATGGCTACACCTTC. Protein sequence: CASSSRFLTGGLIYGYTF.

The chain carries TRBV20-1 and TRBJ2-3; possible D gene TRBD1, 6 bases. Between the trimmed V and J ends, which lost 4 bases and 3 bases, there was a span of 14 bases. CDR1 is DFQATT, CDR2 SNEGSKA, per germline (reference sequence). CDR3 length equals 14 residues. CDR3 DNA sequence: TGCAGTGCTATGACGGACAGTGGTACAGATACGCAGTATTTT. Its translation: CSAMTDSGTDTQYF.

This clonotype was counted between two and nine times. This rearrangement joins TRBV7-2 to TRBJ2-7; 7 bases agree with TRBD1. The CDR3 consists of 15 residues. The germline V gene has CDR1 SGHTA and CDR2 FQGNSA. The V and J ends lost 5 bases and 2 bases, in that order; junction bases with no gene match: 9. CDR3 bases: TGTGCCAGCAGCGCCAAACAGGGGTTTGCCTACGAGCAGTACTTC. It is translated as CASSAKQGFAYEQYF.

This clonotype was found a few times. The chain joins TRBV12-3 or TRBV12-4 to TRBJ2-3, with TRBD1 matching over 10 bases. The CDR3 spans 14 residues. The ends lost 8 bases at V and 6 bases at J; junction bases unmatched: 8. Here the CDR3 DNA reads TGTGCCAGCTCCGGGACAGGGGCGGTGGATACGCAGTATTTT. Amino acids: CASSGTGAVDTQYF.

This chain connects TRBV6-1 to TRBJ2-7; 9 positions agree with TRBD1. The V and J ends lost 2 bases and 5 bases, in that order; junction bases with no gene match: 4. The CDR3 sequence is 14 residues long. The germline gives CDR1 MNHNS, CDR2 SASEGT. CDR3 amino acids: CASSEYRGLDEQYF. The CDR3 DNA reads as TGTGCCAGCAGTGAATACAGGGGGCTCGACGAGCAGTACTTC.

The chain links TRBV6-2 or TRBV6-3 to TRBJ1-4; D is ambiguous. This CDR3 comprises 17 residues. The V gene lost 0 bases and the J gene lost 7 bases, with 18 bases spanning the gap. Germline loops: CDR1 MNHEY, CDR2 SVGEGT. This CDR3 is CASSYSTGQTNGEKLFF. CDR3 nucleotide sequence: TGTGCCAGCAGTTACTCAACCGGGCAAACTAACGGTGAAAAACTGTTTTTT.

The chain links TRBV4-3 to TRBJ1-1; 7 bases match TRBD1. V lost 1 base to trimming and J lost 5 bases; unmatched junction nucleotides: 10. This CDR3 contains 16 residues. CDR1 is LGHNA and CDR2 is YSLEER in the germline V gene. The CDR3 spells CASSQGLDRVGTEAFF. The CDR3 region has the DNA TGCGCCAGCAGCCAAGGACTAGACAGGGTGGGGACTGAAGCTTTCTTT.

The chain uses TRBV7-9 and TRBJ2-4, with D unresolved. The assigned J gene may be wrong: the sequence end matches TRBJ2-7 better. Per the germline V gene, CDR1 is SEHNR and CDR2 is FQNEAQ (reference sequence). The CDR3 totals 14 residues. The DNA for the CDR3 is TGTGCCAGCAGCTTATGGCAGTCCTCCCTCGAGCAGTACTTC. This translates into CASSLWQSSLEQYF.

This clonotype was picked up a small number of times. V gene TRBV11-1 combines with J gene TRBJ1-6; 7 nucleotides match TRBD1. The CDR3 is made up of 16 amino acids. Germline-derived CDR1 and CDR2 are SGHAT and FQDESV (reference sequence). With V trimmed by 3 bases and J by 7 bases, 9 bases remained unmatched. The CDR3 DNA reads as TGTGCCAGCAGCTTGGGAAGGGGACAGTCAAATTCACCCCTCCACTTT. Amino acid sequence: CASSLGRGQSNSPLHF.

CDR3 coding DNA: TGCGCCACCAGAATCGCGGAGACCCAGTACTTC. This gives the protein CATRIAETQYF. V is TRBV10-2 and J is TRBJ2-5, with no clear D. With 10 bases removed from V and 5 bases from J, the gap between germline ends came to 11 bases. The CDR3 spans 11 residues. The germline V gene encodes CDR1 WSHSY and CDR2 SAAADI.

This clonotype was recorded only once. This may arise from a read error, as a much more abundant clone is one base away. The J gene is TRBJ2-5, the V gene TRBV11-3; D remains unclear. This CDR3 region has 13 residues. Germline V gene lookup returns CDR1 SGHNT and CDR2 YENEEA. Here the CDR3 DNA reads TGTACCAGCAGCTTAATGGTTCAAGAGACCCAGTACTTC. This codes for CTSSLMVQETQYF.

The rearrangement uses TRBV15 and TRBJ2-2; D perhaps matches TRBD2 (5 bases). Trimming cost V 0 bases and J 6 bases, with 11 bases left between them. CDR1 LNHNV and CDR2 YYDKDF come from the germline V gene (reference sequence). This CDR3 contains 15 residues. DNA of the CDR3: TGTGCCACCAGCAGAGAGGAGGCCTCATCCGGGGAGCTGTTTTTT. It is translated as CATSREEASSGELFF.

This clonotype was detected a few times. CDR3 sequence: CASSPGTGEVGYTF. CDR3 coding DNA: TGTGCCAGCAGTCCCGGGACAGGAGAAGTTGGCTACACCTTC. The J gene is TRBJ1-2, the V gene TRBV6-5; TRBD1 matches at 8 bases. V lost 5 bases and J lost 7; bases outside the gene matches: 9. The CDR3 extends over 14 amino acids. Germline loops: CDR1 MNHEY, CDR2 SVGAGI.

The chain links TRBV4-3 to TRBJ1-5; 9 nucleotides match TRBD1. The germline CDR1 and CDR2 sequences are LGHNA and YSLEER. The CDR3 covers 17 residues. V was clipped by 0 bases and J by 2 bases; unmatched bases: 5. The CDR3 reads CASSQEKGQGGNQPQHF. The CDR3 DNA follows: TGCGCCAGCAGCCAAGAGAAGGGACAGGGTGGCAATCAGCCCCAGCATTTT.

This clonotype was observed a handful of times. The genes are TRBV7-2 and TRBJ2-3, with D tentatively TRBD2 (5 bases). Germline V gene sequence: CDR1 SGHTA, CDR2 FQGNSA. This CDR3 contains 15 residues. V was clipped by 6 bases and J by 2 bases, with 15 bases between them. The CDR3 loop reads CASSDDGDYTDTQYF. CDR3 coding DNA: TGTGCCAGCAGTGATGATGGAGACTACACAGATACGCAGTATTTT.

The rearrangement joins TRBV3-1 to TRBJ2-4; 7 nucleotides align to TRBD2. The J call may be in error: the DNA end matches TRBJ2-7 better. Germline-derived CDR1 and CDR2 are LGHDT and YNNKEL (reference sequence). This CDR3 has 15 amino acids. CDR3 sequence reads: CASSQGQAGDYEQYF. Here the CDR3 DNA reads TGTGCCAGCAGCCAAGGGCAGGCGGGGGACTACGAGCAGTACTTC.

This clonotype was seen more than once but under ten times. The genes are TRBV20-1 and TRBJ2-7; D is perhaps TRBD1 (6 bases). Germline-derived CDR1 and CDR2 are DFQATT and SNEGSKA (reference sequence). Deletions cut 0 bases from V and 2 bases from J, with 14 bases between. This CDR3 comprises 15 residues. The CDR3 here is CSARDPSRQAYEQYF. The CDR3 DNA follows: TGCAGTGCTAGAGATCCCTCGAGACAGGCCTACGAGCAGTACTTC.